A single sample gave rise to the 20 T cell receptor beta chains below, sequenced in a study of CD8 T cells in ankylosing spondylitis (dated by TCRdb to 2016 to 2017). General findings and caveats noted by the study authors: Blood from ankylosing spondylitis patients appeared to be characterized by a TCR beta motif made up of several highly homologous amino acid variants.

Library construction relied on 5' RACE. Instrument on record: Illumina HiSeq 2500. TCRdb itself trimmed the public reads at Q25 with fastp, ran MiXCR and retained productive beta chains. One record per CDR3 amino acid sequence lists the most common genes and DNA. Within this sample are some 400,000 distinct CDR3 sequences, with around 24% of them counted one time only. Roughly 16% of the sample is held by the ten biggest clonotypes. For these TCRs, the target antigens are not known. Source material: blood, either unsorted or a sorted T cell fraction (not recorded which). The receptors shown here come from a male donor with ankylosing spondylitis.

V and J are TRBV7-3 and TRBJ1-1; no reliable D call. The CDR3 has 15 residues. Deletions cut 5 bases from V and 4 bases from J, with 17 bases between. In germline, CDR1 is SGHTA, CDR2 FQGTGA. CDR3 amino acids: CASSPLETRGTEAFF. The CDR3 DNA reads TGTGCCAGCAGCCCTCTAGAGACCCGGGGCACTGAAGCTTTCTTT. Complete variable domain (other parts from reference TRBV7-3 and TRBJ1-1): GAGVSQTPSNKVTEKGKYVELRCDPISGHTALYWYRQSLGQGPEFLIYFQGTGAADDSGLPNDRFFAVRPEGSVSTLKIQRTERGDSAVYLCASSPLETRGTEAFFGQGTRLTVV.

This clonotype showed up just a few times. The chain recombines TRBV10-3 with TRBJ2-3; 9 nucleotides align to TRBD2. With 4 bases clipped from V and 4 bases from J, the junction kept 6 bases outside the gene matches. CDR1 ENHRY and CDR2 SYGVKD come from the germline V gene. This CDR3 is built from 15 residues. The CDR3 nucleotides are TGTGCCATCAGTGCCCCAGCGGGAGGAGCAGATACGCAGTATTTT. Translation: CAISAPAGGADTQYF.

The chain uses TRBV28 and TRBJ2-2; either TRBD1 or TRBD2 may fit D (7 bases each). Trimming took off 6 bases at V and 5 bases at J, with 19 bases between the two ends. Germline V lookup: CDR1 MDHEN, CDR2 SYDVKM. The length of the CDR3 is 16 residues. The chain's CDR3 is CASSPGGGRGTGELFF. CDR3 in DNA: TGTGCCAGCAGCCCAGGGGGGGGGCGCGGGACCGGGGAGCTGTTTTTT.

CDR3 nucleotides: TGTGCCAGCAGCTTAGAGCTAGCGGGAGGGAGAAAGACCCAGTACTTC. Translating it yields CASSLELAGGRKTQYF. V gene TRBV7-8 combines with J gene TRBJ2-5; 12 positions match TRBD2. The germline V gene has CDR1 SGHVS and CDR2 FQNEAQ. This CDR3 is built from 16 residues. Germline trimming cut 1 base from V and 6 bases from J; bases unmatched to any gene: 6.

A few counts support this clonotype. The chain links TRBV7-3 to TRBJ2-2, with D perhaps assigned TRBD1 or TRBD2 (5 bases each). V was trimmed by 8 bases and J by 4 bases, leaving 8 bases between them. Germline values: CDR1 SGHTA, CDR2 FQGTGA. The CDR3 runs to 12 residues. In DNA, the CDR3 is TGTGCCAGCTTGGGGGTCACCGGGGAGCTGTTTTTT. Its translation is CASLGVTGELFF.

The chain couples TRBV3-1 to TRBJ1-1; D unclear. Trimming left V 2 bases short and J 0 bases short, with 13 bases between. CDR1 LGHDT and CDR2 YNNKEL come from the germline V gene (reference sequence). The CDR3 covers 16 residues. CDR3 nucleotide sequence: TGTGCCAGCAGCCAATCCCCCAGAGACATGAACACTGAAGCTTTCTTT. Its translation: CASSQSPRDMNTEAFF.

This clonotype has just a few counts. V usage is TRBV5-1 and J usage is TRBJ2-7; 10 bases fit TRBD1. Germline lookup yields CDR1 SGHRS and CDR2 YFSETQ. Losses at the gene ends were 6 bases for V and 3 bases for J; bases not matched to a gene: 6. This CDR3 has 14 residues. As DNA, the CDR3 is TGCGCCAGCACCCCCGGGACAGGGGACTACGAGCAGTACTTC. Protein sequence: CASTPGTGDYEQYF.

This clonotype has more than one count but fewer than ten. The chain recombines TRBV18 with TRBJ2-7; 7 bases are shared with TRBD2. Germline V gene data show CDR1 as KGHSH and CDR2 as LQKENI. The CDR3 runs 15 residues. The V and J ends lost 3 bases and 2 bases, in that order; junction bases with no gene match: 7. CDR3 DNA sequence: TGTGCCAGCTCACCCGGGGGGACTACCGCCTACGAGCAGTACTTC. Amino acid sequence: CASSPGGTTAYEQYF.

This clonotype turned up a few times. The chain is built from TRBV5-1 and TRBJ2-7, with D possibly matching TRBD1 (6 bases). This CDR3 comprises 15 residues. The germline V and J ends were trimmed by 5 bases and 1 base, with 16 bases remaining between them. Germline CDR1 is SGHRS and CDR2 is YFSETQ. The CDR3 DNA reads as TGCGCCAGCAGGCGCAGGGGACGAGAATCCTACGAGCAGTACTTC. This translates into CASRRRGRESYEQYF.

The chain combines TRBV18 with TRBJ2-1, with D perhaps matching TRBD2 (6 bases). The V gene's germline CDR1 is KGHSH and CDR2 LQKENI. The V end lost 3 bases, the J end lost 7 bases, and 19 bases lay between the germline ends. This CDR3 is built from 16 residues. CDR3 sequence (DNA): TGTGCCAGCTCACCGCAACTAGCTCCGTCTACAAATGAGCAGTTCTTC. This codes for CASSPQLAPSTNEQFF. The entire variable domain, with the rest obtained from reference TRBV18 and TRBJ2-1, is as follows: NAGVMQNPRHLVRRRGQEARLRCSPMKGHSHVYWYRQLPEEGLKFMVYLQKENIIDESGMPKERFSAEFPKEGPSILRIQQVVRGDSAAYFCASSPQLAPSTNEQFFGPGTRLTVL.

Remarks on this clonotype: A junction end diverges from the germline sequence, so it may reflect a read error. The rearrangement links TRBV4-2 to TRBJ1-4; maybe TRBD1 (6 bases). Germline lookup yields CDR1 LGHNA and CDR2 YNFKEQ. The CDR3 runs to 17 residues. The CDR3 is CASSLTGTPATNKKLFF. In DNA form, the CDR3 reads TGTGCCAGCAGCCTGACCGGGACACCGGCAACTAATAAAAAACTGTTTTTT.

This chain connects TRBV7-9 to TRBJ2-7; a possible D gene is TRBD2 (5 bases). The V end lost 2 bases, the J end lost 6 bases, and 14 bases lay between the germline ends. Per germline, CDR1 SEHNR and CDR2 FQNEAQ (reference sequence). CDR3 length equals 14 residues. This CDR3 reads CASSLPRTGSEQYF. The CDR3 nucleotides read TGTGCCAGCAGCTTACCCCGTACGGGGAGCGAGCAGTACTTC.

The chain employs TRBV20-1 and TRBJ1-6; D is uncertain. CDR3 size: 14 residues. Germline-derived CDR1 and CDR2 are DFQATT and SNEGSKA (reference sequence). Trimming removed 0 bases from V and 7 bases from J, with 10 bases in between. The CDR3 region is CSARDPGMNSPLHF. CDR3 nucleotides: TGCAGTGCTAGAGATCCCGGGATGAATTCACCCCTCCACTTT.

This chain connects TRBV28 to TRBJ2-5; TRBD1 aligns across 7 bases. The J segment lost 7 bases and the V segment lost 4 bases, leaving 6 bases of the junction unmatched. Germline-derived CDR1 and CDR2 are MDHEN and SYDVKM. The CDR3 loop spans 13 amino acids. The CDR3 region has the DNA TGTGCCAGCAGTTGGGACAGAAAACGGACCCAGTACTTC. Translating gives CASSWDRKRTQYF.

This clonotype was seen a handful of times. The chain has TRBV5-1 and TRBJ2-1; D is unclear. The CDR3 consists of 16 residues. The ends were cut back, 0 bases at V and 2 bases at J, with 12 bases in the middle. The germline V gene encodes CDR1 SGHRS and CDR2 YFSETQ. The CDR3 spells CASSLGRMGTYNEQFF. CDR3 sequence (DNA): TGCGCCAGCAGCTTGGGTCGGATGGGGACCTACAATGAGCAGTTCTTC.

This chain uses TRBV3-1 with TRBJ2-1; 12 nucleotides agree with TRBD2. Trimming took 3 bases from V and 3 from J; bases not matched to a gene: 6. Germline V CDR1 and CDR2: LGHDT, YNNKEL (reference sequence). This CDR3 has 17 amino acids. The CDR3 is CASSHPSLAGGYNEQFF. The CDR3 bases are TGTGCCAGCAGCCACCCATCACTAGCGGGAGGCTACAATGAGCAGTTCTTC.

In this sample, this clonotype turned up a few times. This rearrangement joins TRBV7-2 to TRBJ2-1; D remains ambiguous. The CDR3 contains 13 residues. Trimming cost V 5 bases and J 8 bases, with 13 bases left between them. Germline CDR1 is SGHTA and CDR2 is FQGNSA. For the CDR3, the DNA is TGTGCCAGCAGCCCGCTGGTGGTCGATGAGCAGTTCTTC. Translated: CASSPLVVDEQFF.

This clonotype was seen just once. The chain joins TRBV5-1 to TRBJ1-1; TRBD1 agrees at 8 bases. With 0 bases clipped from V and 4 bases from J, the junction kept 8 bases outside the gene matches. Germline V gene data show CDR1 as SGHRS and CDR2 as YFSETQ. The CDR3 is 16 residues long. CDR3: CASSLDDRGSVTEAFF. CDR3 nucleotides: TGCGCCAGCAGCTTGGACGACAGGGGTTCAGTCACTGAAGCTTTCTTT.

The chain carries TRBV14 and TRBJ1-1, with a tentative D call TRBD1 (5 bases). The germline V and J ends were trimmed by 1 base and 10 bases, with 16 bases remaining between them. The CDR3 loop spans 14 amino acids. Germline CDR1 is SGHDN and CDR2 is FVKESK. The CDR3 sequence: CASSQGARGAGAFF. The CDR3 DNA reads TGTGCCAGCAGCCAAGGAGCTAGGGGCGCCGGAGCTTTCTTT.

The CDR3 sequence: CASTHEGETQYF. The CDR3 DNA is TGTGCCAGCACCCACGAGGGGGAGACCCAGTACTTC. The chain links TRBV3-1 to TRBJ2-5; D tentatively fits TRBD1 or TRBD2 (5 bases each). The CDR3 length is 12 residues. V was clipped by 7 bases and J by 5 bases, with 11 bases between them. Germline V gives CDR1 LGHDT, CDR2 YNNKEL (reference sequence).